This record covers a single T cell receptor beta chain. Its target is not known. This record comes from a study of T cells expressing NK-cell markers. The study's findings and limits: Whether expanded NKG2C-expressing T cell clones recognize HCMV is unknown.

CDR1 and CDR2 (germline): MNHEY, SMNVEV (reference sequence). This CDR3 spans 14 amino acids. TCRdb reprocessed the 5' RACE reads and reports one entry per CDR3 protein, with no DNA. This sample's table reports over 350,000 distinct CDR3 sequences. Sequencing was performed on blood T cells: a sorted CD56 or NKG2C T cell subset, CD4+ or CD8+ T cells, or bulk PBMC T cells (not recorded which). The chain uses TRBV27 and TRBJ2-2. The TCR sequence derives from a woman aged 50 to 60 in good health. The chain's CDR3 is CASSFLERTGELFF.